This T cell receptor beta chain was identified during a study of T-cell reconstitution after alpha-beta-depleted transplantation in children. Study observations and caveats: Newly made T cells mostly supplied T-cell counts and diversity one year after transplant. Several patients had high TCRbeta diversity at day 60; it came from surviving recipient T cells and thymic progenitors. In patients about two months after transplant, alpha-beta T cells reportedly arose from several hundred expanded graft clones.

This CDR3 comprises 12 residues. CDR1 and CDR2 (germline): SEHNR, FQNEAQ (reference sequence). Trimming pared 5 bases from V and 2 bases from J, leaving 7 bases between. This clonotype was seen at least ten times. The target antigen is unknown. The library targeted TCRbeta and was prepared with unique molecular identifiers. TCRdb independently ran MiXCR on the PCR reads; one entry per CDR3 protein. The table has approximately 32,000 distinct CDR3 sequences, 5% to 7.5% seen once. Specimen: peripheral blood, collected 60 days after TCRalphabeta/CD19-depleted stem cell transplant. This TCR was sampled from a child in the first two years of life who had a stem cell transplant for acute myeloid leukemia, so the T cells may come from the graft donor. The chain carries TRBV7-9 and TRBJ2-7; D is ambiguous. The DNA of the CDR3 is TGTGCCAGCAGCCGGACCCCCTACGAGCAGTACTTC. This translates into CASSRTPYEQYF.